Each of the 15 T cell receptor beta chains below was sequenced from the same sample in a study of OX40 agonist ivuxolimab in advanced cancers. The assay was immunoSEQ multiplex PCR, and TCRdb's table has in-frame clones only and misses some. The table lists more than 65,000 clones, around 85% of them singletons. This specimen consisted of CD4+ or CD8+ T cells sorted from blood, obtained in a trial of the OX40 agonist ivuxolimab. The source is an adult with an advanced solid tumor such as melanoma, head and neck, liver or kidney cancer.

This clone has just one count. The same CDR3 also results from other DNA sequences found in this sample. V gene TRBV5-1 combines with J gene TRBJ2-5; no reliable D call. V gave up 2 bases and J gave up 2 bases, with 1 base separating them. Looked up from germline, CDR1 is SGHRS and CDR2 is YFSETQ. This CDR3 has 11 amino acids. CDR3 sequence reads: CASSLQETQYF. The CDR3 DNA follows: TGCGCCAGCAGCTTACAAGAGACCCAGTACTTC.

This chain joins TRBV13 and TRBJ2-3; D remains unclear. CDR3 length: 13 residues. Germline values: CDR1 PRHDT, CDR2 FYEKMQ (reference sequence). The ends were cut back, 4 bases at V and 6 bases at J, with 11 bases in the middle. Written as DNA, the CDR3 is TGTGCCAGCAGCTCCACGTTACTGGATACGCAGTATTTT. Encoded protein: CASSSTLLDTQYF.

The chain recombines TRBV27 with TRBJ1-5, with D unresolved. The germline CDR1 and CDR2 sequences are MNHEY and SMNVEV (reference sequence). This CDR3 is built from 14 residues. Trimming left V 2 bases short and J 7 bases short, with 12 bases between. The DNA of the CDR3 is TGTGCCAGCAGTTTAGCCGGGAGGGCCCAGCCCCAGCATTTT. Encoded protein: CASSLAGRAQPQHF.

The CDR3 sequence: CASRRQGSNTGELFF. DNA of the CDR3: TGTGCCAGCAGGAGACAGGGTTCGAACACCGGGGAGCTGTTTTTT. This chain uses TRBV28 with TRBJ2-2, with 7 bases identical to TRBD1. CDR1 MDHEN and CDR2 SYDVKM come from the germline V gene. The CDR3 is made up of 15 amino acids. The V segment lost 6 bases and the J segment 0 bases; nucleotides outside the gene matches: 4.

Only a few counts were recorded for this clone. The rearrangement uses TRBV7-7 and TRBJ2-2, with 9 bases identical to TRBD1. Germline V gene data show CDR1 as SSHAT and CDR2 as FNYEAQ (reference sequence). The CDR3 is 17 residues long. V was clipped by 5 bases and J by 3 bases; unmatched bases: 10. The chain's CDR3 is CASSHSTGGADTGELFF. DNA for the CDR3: TGTGCCAGCAGCCACTCTACAGGGGGCGCGGACACCGGGGAGCTGTTTTTT.

The V call is TRBV2, the J call TRBJ1-6; the match to TRBD1 covers 7 bases. The germline V gene has CDR1 SNHLY and CDR2 FYNNEI. The length of the CDR3 is 15 residues. V trimming: 6 bases; J trimming: 7 bases; junction bases outside the gene matches: 9. The CDR3 nucleotides read TGTGCCAGCAGCCTAGGGGGCAGGAGCAATTCACCCCTCCACTTT. It codes for CASSLGGRSNSPLHF.

For this clone: Its ends do not fully match the called genes, so a read error is possible. The chain carries TRBV28 and TRBJ2-7; 10 nucleotides align to TRBD2. The CDR3 totals 15 residues. Germline V gene lookup returns CDR1 MDHEN and CDR2 SYDVKM. The CDR3 protein is CASSWVLAGVYGQYF. The CDR3 DNA reads as TGTGCCAGCAGTTGGGTCCTAGCGGGGGTCTACGGGCAGTACTTC. Drawing the rest from reference TRBV28 and TRBJ2-7, the complete variable domain is DVKVTQSSRYLVKRTGEKVFLECVQDMDHENMFWYRQDPGLGLRLIYFSYDVKMKEKGDIPEGYSVSREKKERFSLILESASTNQTSMYLCASSWVLAGVYGQYFGPGTRLTVT.

V gene TRBV11-2 combines with J gene TRBJ1-1; D is undetermined. Germline values: CDR1 SGHAT, CDR2 FQNNGV. V was trimmed by 3 bases and J by 4 bases, leaving 12 bases between them. This CDR3 comprises 14 residues. This chain's CDR3 is CASSFIRSTTEAFF. DNA of the CDR3: TGTGCCAGCAGCTTCATTCGGTCAACCACTGAAGCTTTCTTT.

The rearrangement links TRBV14 to TRBJ1-1; D is possibly TRBD1 (6 bases). CDR1 and CDR2 from the germline V gene are SGHDN and FVKESK. This CDR3 is 14 amino acids long. V was cut by 4 bases and J by 0 bases, with 9 bases left in between. CDR3 in DNA: TGTGCCAGCAGCCGGCCAGGGGTGAACACTGAAGCTTTCTTT. Encoded protein: CASSRPGVNTEAFF.

This clone is a singleton in its sample. V and J are TRBV30 and TRBJ1-2; 8 bases are a match to TRBD1. With V trimmed by 1 base and J by 5 bases, 3 bases remained unmatched. This CDR3 has 13 amino acids. Germline V gene lookup returns CDR1 GTSNPN and CDR2 SVGIG (reference sequence). CDR3 in DNA: TGTGCCTGGAGTGCAGGGACAGGATATGGCTACACCTTC. Its translation is CAWSAGTGYGYTF.

V is TRBV28 and J is TRBJ2-7; 8 bases line up with TRBD2. There are 15 residues in the CDR3. Germline trimming cut 1 base from V and 6 bases from J; bases unmatched to any gene: 8. In germline, CDR1 is MDHEN, CDR2 SYDVKM. The CDR3 coding sequence is TGTGCCAGCAGTTTATCCTCAGCGGGAGATCGCGAGCAGTACTTC. It codes for CASSLSSAGDREQYF.

In nucleotides, the CDR3 is TGTGCCAGCAGTCCGCTGACAGGGGGCTTATCAGCTAACTATGGCTACACCTTC. This translates into CASSPLTGGLSANYGYTF. J is TRBJ1-2 and V is TRBV28, with 10 bases that match TRBD1. There are 18 residues in the CDR3. Per the germline V gene, CDR1 is MDHEN and CDR2 is SYDVKM. With 5 bases clipped from V and 0 bases from J, the junction kept 12 bases outside the gene matches.

This clone is a singleton in its sample. The genes are TRBV19 and TRBJ1-2; the match to TRBD1 covers 8 bases. Germline loops: CDR1 LNHDA, CDR2 SQIVND (reference sequence). With 3 bases clipped from V and 6 bases from J, the junction kept 6 bases outside the gene matches. The CDR3 is 14 residues long. The CDR3 nucleotides read TGTGCCAGTAGTATGGGACAGGCCCACAATGGCTACACCTTC. Its translation is CASSMGQAHNGYTF.

The rearrangement uses TRBV7-6 and TRBJ2-5; 8 bases align to TRBD2. This CDR3 spans 14 amino acids. The J segment lost 5 bases and the V segment lost 1 base, leaving 3 bases of the junction unmatched. Germline CDR1 reads SGHVS; CDR2 reads FNYEAQ. The chain's CDR3 is CASSLEGGGETQYF. The CDR3 DNA is TGTGCCAGCAGCTTAGAGGGCGGGGGGGAGACCCAGTACTTC.

This chain connects TRBV5-1 to TRBJ1-1, with 11 bases fitting TRBD1. Germline CDR1 SGHRS, CDR2 YFSETQ. The CDR3 consists of 15 residues. The junction had 7 bases not matched to a gene; V was cut back by 4 bases and J by 5 bases. The CDR3 nucleotides read TGCGCCAGCAGCACCGGACAGGGGGCGCGGACTGAAGCTTTCTTT. This sequence encodes CASSTGQGARTEAFF.